This T cell receptor beta chain was identified during a study of blood T cell repertoires in COVID-19. Study-level background: Specimens from acute and convalescent COVID-19 originated in the United States, Italy and Spain. Sample material is recorded as cDNA or gDNA derived from T cells, B-cell-depleted T cells, or PBMCs.

Concerning this clone itself: The sample carries other DNA sequences with the same CDR3.

Original data processing: Quantification of nucleated cells was approximated via reference gene primer amplification. The assay was immunoSEQ multiplex PCR, and TCRdb's table has in-frame clones only and misses some. That table is the source of V, J and clone size, and D and trimming were worked out from the DNA. The table has 200,000 to 250,000 clones, roughly 87% seen once; the top ten hold under 13%. Trimming cost V 0 bases and J 0 bases; bases outside gene matches: 5. The CDR3 consists of 16 residues. Germline CDR1 reads KGHSH; CDR2 reads LQKENI. The specimen was PBMCs or T cells enriched from blood (not recorded which). The rearrangement links TRBV18 to TRBJ2-7, with 7 bases fitting TRBD2. This clonotype originated in a man aged 18-30 years with acute COVID-19. CDR3 residues: CASSPPPSGFSYEQYF. The CDR3 nucleotides read TGTGCCAGCTCACCACCGCCTAGCGGATTCTCCTACGAGCAGTACTTC. Using reference TRBV18 and TRBJ2-7 for the parts outside the CDR3, the full variable domain is NAGVMQNPRHLVRRRGQEARLRCSPMKGHSHVYWYRQLPEEGLKFMVYLQKENIIDESGMPKERFSAEFPKEGPSILRIQQVVRGDSAAYFCASSPPPSGFSYEQYFGPGTRLTVT.